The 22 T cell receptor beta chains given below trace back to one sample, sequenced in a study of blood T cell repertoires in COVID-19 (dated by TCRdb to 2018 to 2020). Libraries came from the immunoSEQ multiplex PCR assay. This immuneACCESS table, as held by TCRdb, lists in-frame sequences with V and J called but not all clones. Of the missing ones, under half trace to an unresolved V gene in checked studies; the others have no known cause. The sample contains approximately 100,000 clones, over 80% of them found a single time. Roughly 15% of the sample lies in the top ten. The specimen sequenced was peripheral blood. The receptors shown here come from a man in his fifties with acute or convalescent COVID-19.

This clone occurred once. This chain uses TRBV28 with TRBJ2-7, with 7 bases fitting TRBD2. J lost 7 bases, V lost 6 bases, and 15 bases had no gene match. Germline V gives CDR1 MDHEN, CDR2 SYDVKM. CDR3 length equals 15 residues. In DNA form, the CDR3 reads TGTGCCAGCAGCCGGACGGGGGGTTGGGAGAGAGAGCAGTACTTC. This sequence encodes CASSRTGGWEREQYF.

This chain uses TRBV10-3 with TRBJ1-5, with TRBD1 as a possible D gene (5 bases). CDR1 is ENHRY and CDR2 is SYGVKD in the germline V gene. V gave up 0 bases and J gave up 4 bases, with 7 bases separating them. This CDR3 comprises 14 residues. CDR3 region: CAISESGDNQPQHF. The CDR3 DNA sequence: TGTGCCATCAGTGAGTCAGGGGATAATCAGCCCCAGCATTTT.

The CDR3 here is CATSDSPSGRIEQFF. The CDR3 DNA is TGTGCCACCAGTGATTCGCCTAGCGGGAGAATTGAGCAGTTCTTC. The rearrangement links TRBV24-1 to TRBJ2-1, with 10 bases identical to TRBD2. The germline V gene has CDR1 KGHDR and CDR2 SFDVKD. The CDR3 loop spans 15 amino acids. V shed 2 bases, J shed 9 bases, and the junction held 6 bases outside the gene matches.

CDR3: CASKGTSGVTDTQYF. CDR3 DNA: TGTGCCAGCAAGGGGACTAGCGGGGTCACAGATACGCAGTATTTT. The J gene is TRBJ2-3, the V gene TRBV2; the match to TRBD2 covers 13 bases. The germline V gene encodes CDR1 SNHLY and CDR2 FYNNEI. This CDR3 is built from 15 residues. With 7 bases clipped from V and 2 bases from J, the junction kept 3 bases outside the gene matches. Combining the CDR3 with reference TRBV2 and TRBJ2-3 gives the whole variable domain EPEVTQTPSHQVTQMGQEVILRCVPISNHLYFYWYRQILGQKVEFLVSFYNNEISEKSEIFDDQFSVERPDGSNFTLKIRSTKLEDSAMYFCASKGTSGVTDTQYFGPGTRLTVL.

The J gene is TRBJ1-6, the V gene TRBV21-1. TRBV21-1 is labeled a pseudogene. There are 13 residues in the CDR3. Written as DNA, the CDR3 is TGTGCCAGCAGCGCATGGCGGGCTTCACCCCTCCACTTT. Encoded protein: CASSAWRASPLHF.

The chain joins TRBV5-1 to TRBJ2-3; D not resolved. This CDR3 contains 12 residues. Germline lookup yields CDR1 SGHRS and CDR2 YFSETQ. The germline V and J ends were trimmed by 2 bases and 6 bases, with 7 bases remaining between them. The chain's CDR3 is CASSFNEDTQYF. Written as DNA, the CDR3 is TGCGCCAGCAGCTTTAATGAGGATACGCAGTATTTT.

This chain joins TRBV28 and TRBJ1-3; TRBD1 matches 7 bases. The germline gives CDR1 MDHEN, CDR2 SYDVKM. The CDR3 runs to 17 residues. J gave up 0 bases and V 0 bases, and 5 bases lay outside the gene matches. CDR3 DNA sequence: TGTGCCAGCAGTTTATGGGGGGGACAGAGCTCTGGAAACACCATATATTTT. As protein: CASSLWGGQSSGNTIYF. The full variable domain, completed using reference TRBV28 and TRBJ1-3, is DVKVTQSSRYLVKRTGEKVFLECVQDMDHENMFWYRQDPGLGLRLIYFSYDVKMKEKGDIPEGYSVSREKKERFSLILESASTNQTSMYLCASSLWGGQSSGNTIYFGEGSWLTVV.

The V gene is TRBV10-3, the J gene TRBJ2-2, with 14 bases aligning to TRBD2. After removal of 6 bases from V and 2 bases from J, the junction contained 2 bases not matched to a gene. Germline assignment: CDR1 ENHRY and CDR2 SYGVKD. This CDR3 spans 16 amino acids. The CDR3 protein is CAISGTSGGNTGELFF. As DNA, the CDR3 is TGTGCCATCAGCGGGACTAGCGGGGGAAACACCGGGGAGCTGTTTTTT.

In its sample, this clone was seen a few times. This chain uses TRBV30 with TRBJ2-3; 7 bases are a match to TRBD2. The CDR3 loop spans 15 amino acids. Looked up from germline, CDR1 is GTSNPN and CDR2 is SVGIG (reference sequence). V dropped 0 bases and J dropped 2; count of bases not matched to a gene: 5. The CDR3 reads CAWSVGAGFTDTQYF. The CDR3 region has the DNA TGTGCCTGGAGTGTCGGAGCGGGATTCACAGATACGCAGTATTTT.

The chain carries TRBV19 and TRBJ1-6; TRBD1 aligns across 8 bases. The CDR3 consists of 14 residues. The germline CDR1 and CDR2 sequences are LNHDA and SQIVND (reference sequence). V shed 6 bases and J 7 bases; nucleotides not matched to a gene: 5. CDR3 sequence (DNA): TGTGCCAGTAGGACCGGGACAGGAAATTCACCCCTCCACTTT. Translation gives CASRTGTGNSPLHF.

The CDR3 coding sequence is TGTGCCAGTACCGGGACAGTCTTCAACACCGGGGAGCTGTTTTTT. It translates to CASTGTVFNTGELFF. V usage is TRBV19 and J usage is TRBJ2-2; 7 bases agree with TRBD1. Germline loops: CDR1 LNHDA, CDR2 SQIVND (reference sequence). Trimming removed 7 bases from V and 2 bases from J; junction bases left unmatched: 7. This CDR3 is built from 15 residues.

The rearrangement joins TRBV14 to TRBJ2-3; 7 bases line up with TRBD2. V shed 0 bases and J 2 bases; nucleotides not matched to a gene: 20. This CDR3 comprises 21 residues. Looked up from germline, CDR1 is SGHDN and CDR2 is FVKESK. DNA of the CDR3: TGTGCCAGCAGCCAAGATTGGGGGTCTAGCGGACCCAGTCTAACCACAGATACGCAGTATTTT. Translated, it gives CASSQDWGSSGPSLTTDTQYF.

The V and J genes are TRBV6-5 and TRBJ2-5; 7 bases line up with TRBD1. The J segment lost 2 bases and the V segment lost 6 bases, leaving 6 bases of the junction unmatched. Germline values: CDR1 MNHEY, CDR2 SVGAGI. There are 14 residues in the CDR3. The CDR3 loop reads CASRQGGWQETQYF. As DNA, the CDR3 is TGTGCCAGCAGGCAAGGGGGCTGGCAAGAGACCCAGTACTTC.

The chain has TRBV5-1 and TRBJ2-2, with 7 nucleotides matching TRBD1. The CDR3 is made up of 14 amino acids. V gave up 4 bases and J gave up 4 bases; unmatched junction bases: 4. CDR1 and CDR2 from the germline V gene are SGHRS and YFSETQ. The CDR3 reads CASSPQGSTGELFF. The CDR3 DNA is TGCGCCAGCAGCCCACAGGGGAGCACCGGGGAGCTGTTTTTT.

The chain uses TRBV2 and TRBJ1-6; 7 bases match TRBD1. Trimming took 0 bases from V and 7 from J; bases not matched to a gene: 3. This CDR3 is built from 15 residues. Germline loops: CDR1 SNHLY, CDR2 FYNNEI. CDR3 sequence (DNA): TGTGCCAGCAGTGAAGCCGGGACAGAGAATTCACCCCTCCACTTT. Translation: CASSEAGTENSPLHF.

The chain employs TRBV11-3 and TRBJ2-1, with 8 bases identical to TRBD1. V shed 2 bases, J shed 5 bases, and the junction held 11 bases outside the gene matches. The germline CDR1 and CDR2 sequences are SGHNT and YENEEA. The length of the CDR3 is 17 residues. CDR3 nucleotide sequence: TGTGCCAGCAGCTTATCGGACAGGGAAGCTGACGACAATGAGCAGTTCTTC. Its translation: CASSLSDREADDNEQFF.

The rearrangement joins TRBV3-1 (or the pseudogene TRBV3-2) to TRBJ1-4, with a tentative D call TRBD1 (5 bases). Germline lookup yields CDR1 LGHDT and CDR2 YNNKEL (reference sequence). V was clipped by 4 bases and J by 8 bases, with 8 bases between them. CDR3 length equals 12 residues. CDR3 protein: CASSRRQEKLFF. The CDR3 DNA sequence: TGTGCCAGCAGCCGGAGACAGGAAAAACTGTTTTTT.

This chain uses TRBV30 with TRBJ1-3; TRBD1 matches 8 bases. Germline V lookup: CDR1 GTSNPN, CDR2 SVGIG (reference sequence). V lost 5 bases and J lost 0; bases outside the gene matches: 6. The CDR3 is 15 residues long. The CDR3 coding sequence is TGTGCCTGGGGAGGGACAGGACCCTCTGGAAACACCATATATTTT. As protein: CAWGGTGPSGNTIYF.

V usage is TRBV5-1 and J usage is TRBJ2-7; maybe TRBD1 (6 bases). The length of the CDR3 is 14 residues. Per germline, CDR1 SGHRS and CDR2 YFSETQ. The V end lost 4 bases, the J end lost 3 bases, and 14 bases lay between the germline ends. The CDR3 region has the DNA TGCGCCAGCAGCAGGACAGCGACTAACTACGAGCAGTACTTC. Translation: CASSRTATNYEQYF.

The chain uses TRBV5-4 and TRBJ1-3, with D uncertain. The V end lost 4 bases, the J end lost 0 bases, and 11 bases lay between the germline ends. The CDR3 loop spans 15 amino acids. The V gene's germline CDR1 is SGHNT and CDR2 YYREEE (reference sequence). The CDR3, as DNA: TGTGCCAGCAGCCGGGGTCCTCTCTCTGGAAACACCATATATTTT. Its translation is CASSRGPLSGNTIYF.

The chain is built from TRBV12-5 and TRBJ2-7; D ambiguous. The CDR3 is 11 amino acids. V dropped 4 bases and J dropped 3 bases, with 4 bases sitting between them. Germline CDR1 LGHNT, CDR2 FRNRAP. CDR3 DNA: TGTGCTAGTGGTTCTCTCTACGAGCAGTACTTC. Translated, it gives CASGSLYEQYF. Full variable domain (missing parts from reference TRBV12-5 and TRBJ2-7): DARVTQTPRHKVTEMGQEVTMRCQPILGHNTVFWYRQTMMQGLELLAYFRNRAPLDDSGMPKDRFSAEMPDATLATLKIQPSEPRDSAVYFCASGSLYEQYFGPGTRLTVT.

The CDR3 region has the DNA TGTGCCAGCAGTGACCCAGGGGGAGGAGATCAGCCCCAGCATTTT. It translates to CASSDPGGGDQPQHF. The rearrangement joins TRBV6-1 to TRBJ1-5, with 7 nucleotides matching TRBD1. Unmatched junction bases numbered 7, after V lost 3 bases and J lost 5 bases. CDR3 length: 15 amino acids. Germline V gene data show CDR1 as MNHNS and CDR2 as SASEGT.